This TCR beta chain comes out of a study of T cell repertoires in cytomegalovirus infection. This clonotype was counted ten times or more. V gave up 4 bases and J gave up 3 bases, with 8 bases separating them. The germline V gene has CDR1 SGHTA and CDR2 FQGNSA. There are 13 residues in the CDR3. TCRdb re-called the reads with MiXCR, one entry per CDR3 protein. The data contain around 530,000 distinct CDR3 sequences, less than 30% of them singletons. The material sequenced was PBMCs. The chain has TRBV7-2 and TRBJ2-3, with D unresolved. The receptor's source is a human donor in good health (CMV status not recorded). Some clones in this sample may be carry-over from other donors' samples. CDR3 nucleotides: TGTGCCAGCAGCTCTGACTGGACAGATACGCAGTATTTT. This translates into CASSSDWTDTQYF.